The T cell receptor (beta chain) described here comes from a study of CDR3 diversity in severe acne. V shed 6 bases and J shed 1 base, with 9 bases lying between them. Germline V gives CDR1 SQVTM, CDR2 ANQGSEA. The CDR3 is 12 amino acids. TCRdb re-derived calls from the PCR reads in MiXCR, one entry per CDR3 protein. Among approximately 90,000 distinct CDR3 sequences, about 50% were seen once, and the ten largest hold around 10%. The sequence came from a male donor in good health, serving as a control. Sequenced input: blood. The chain links TRBV29-1 to TRBJ1-1; D is ambiguous. For the CDR3, the DNA is TGCAGCGTAGAGAATAGGAACACTGAAGCTTTCTTT. Protein: CSVENRNTEAFF.